The source of this T cell receptor (beta chain) is a study of Tregs in tolerant kidney transplant recipients. The assay was immunoSEQ multiplex PCR, and TCRdb's table has in-frame clones only and misses some. Among roughly 66,000 clones listed, 80% to 95% were seen once. The CDR3 contains 16 residues. Germline V CDR1 and CDR2: SGHNT, YYREEE (reference sequence). The junction had 9 bases not matched to a gene; V was cut back by 6 bases and J by 0 bases. The origin of this receptor is a human donor who received a combined kidney and bone marrow transplant. This chain joins TRBV5-4 and TRBJ2-3; TRBD2 aligns across 8 bases. Sequenced here: CD8+ T cells from blood, sampled before the transplant. CDR3 nucleotide sequence: TGTGCCAGCAACAACGCCGGGACTAGGAGCACAGATACGCAGTATTTT. Translation: CASNNAGTRSTDTQYF.